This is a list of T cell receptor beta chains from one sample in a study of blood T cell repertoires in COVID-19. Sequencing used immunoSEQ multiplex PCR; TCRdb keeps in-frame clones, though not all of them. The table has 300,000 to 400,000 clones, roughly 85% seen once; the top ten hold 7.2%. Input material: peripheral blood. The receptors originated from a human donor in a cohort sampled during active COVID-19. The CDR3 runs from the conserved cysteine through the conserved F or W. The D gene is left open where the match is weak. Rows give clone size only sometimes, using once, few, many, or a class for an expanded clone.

CDR3 protein: CATSRGDSYEQYF
CDR3 DNA: TGTGCCACCAGCAGGGGCGACAGCTACGAGCAGTACTTC
V gene: TRBV15
clone size: NA
D gene: NA
J gene: TRBJ2-7

CDR3 protein: CASNEAGPGIDTQYF
CDR3 DNA: TGCGCCAGCAATGAGGCGGGCCCTGGGATAGATACGCAGTATTTT
V gene: TRBV5-1
clone size: NA
D gene: NA
J gene: TRBJ2-3

CDR3 protein: CASGRLGGSTEAFF
CDR3 DNA: TGTGCCAGCGGCAGGCTAGGAGGTAGCACTGAAGCTTTCTTT
V gene: TRBV5-4
clone size: NA
D gene: NA
J gene: TRBJ1-1

CDR3 protein: CAWSHIPYLAGGRNDNEQFF
CDR3 DNA: TGTGCCTGGAGTCACATCCCCTATCTAGCGGGGGGCCGTAATGACAATGAGCAGTTCTTC
V gene: TRBV30
clone size: NA
D gene: TRBD2
J gene: TRBJ2-1

CDR3 protein: CASSPAAGGSDEQFF
CDR3 DNA: TGCGCCAGCAGCCCTGCAGCGGGGGGGAGCGATGAGCAGTTCTTC
V gene: TRBV5-1
clone size: once
D gene: TRBD2
J gene: TRBJ2-1

CDR3 protein: CASSPGQVYEQYF
CDR3 DNA: TGTGCCAGCAGTCCGGGACAGGTCTACGAGCAGTACTTC
V gene: TRBV12-3/TRBV12-4
clone size: NA
D gene: TRBD1
J gene: TRBJ2-7

CDR3 protein: CASSLVNRVRGYTF
CDR3 DNA: TGTGCCAGCAGCTTAGTGAACAGGGTCAGGGGCTACACCTTC
V gene: TRBV7-9
clone size: once
D gene: NA
J gene: TRBJ1-2

CDR3 protein: CAISGRGTDTQYF
CDR3 DNA: TGTGCCATTTCCGGCCGGGGCACAGATACGCAGTATTTT
V gene: TRBV5-4
clone size: NA
D gene: NA
J gene: TRBJ2-3

CDR3 protein: CASSWEIRSDTQYF
CDR3 DNA: TGTGCCAGTAGTTGGGAGATCCGTTCCGATACGCAGTATTTT
V gene: TRBV19
clone size: NA
D gene: NA
J gene: TRBJ2-3

CDR3 protein: CASRLVISGNTIYF
CDR3 DNA: TGTGCCAGCAGACTAGTAATCTCTGGAAACACCATATATTTT
V gene: TRBV6-5
clone size: NA
D gene: NA
J gene: TRBJ1-3

CDR3 protein: CASEQDTNTGELFF
CDR3 DNA: TGTGCCAGCGAACAGGATACGAACACCGGGGAGCTGTTTTTT
V gene: TRBV2
clone size: NA
D gene: NA
J gene: TRBJ2-2

CDR3 protein: CASSPRRGDQPQHF
CDR3 DNA: TGCGCCAGCAGCCCCCGCCGGGGAGATCAGCCCCAGCATTTT
V gene: TRBV5-1
clone size: NA
D gene: NA
J gene: TRBJ1-5

CDR3 protein: CASSLGDIGLTGNTIYF
CDR3 DNA: TGCGCCAGCAGCTTGGGGGACATAGGATTGACTGGAAACACCATATATTTT
V gene: TRBV5-1
clone size: NA
D gene: NA
J gene: TRBJ1-3

CDR3 protein: CASSLILAGGGETQYF
CDR3 DNA: TGCGCCAGCAGCTTGATATTAGCGGGGGGTGGAGAGACCCAGTACTTC
V gene: TRBV5-1
clone size: NA
D gene: TRBD2
J gene: TRBJ2-5

CDR3 protein: CASKGGAGEQYF
CDR3 DNA: TGTGCCAGCAAGGGCGGAGCGGGGGAGCAGTACTTC
V gene: TRBV6-5
clone size: NA
D gene: TRBD2
J gene: TRBJ2-7

CDR3 protein: CASSGDTTYEQYF
CDR3 DNA: TGTGCCAGCAGTGGGGACACCACCTACGAGCAGTACTTC
V gene: TRBV12-3/TRBV12-4
clone size: NA
D gene: NA
J gene: TRBJ2-7

CDR3 protein: CASSLDGRTDTQYF
CDR3 DNA: TGCGCCAGCAGCTTGGATGGCCGCACAGATACGCAGTATTTT
V gene: TRBV5-1
clone size: NA
D gene: NA
J gene: TRBJ2-3

CDR3 protein: CASSLAGGINEKLFF
CDR3 DNA: TGTGCCAGCAGCTTAGCGGGGGGAATTAATGAAAAACTGTTTTTT
V gene: TRBV7-6
clone size: NA
D gene: NA
J gene: TRBJ1-4

CDR3 protein: CASSSRQGTNTEAFF
CDR3 DNA: TGTGCCAGTAGTAGTCGACAGGGGACGAACACTGAAGCTTTCTTT
V gene: TRBV19
clone size: once
D gene: TRBD1
J gene: TRBJ1-1

CDR3 protein: CASSHSSTSHEQYF
CDR3 DNA: TGTGCCAGCTCACACTCCTCGACAAGCCACGAGCAGTACTTC
V gene: TRBV18
clone size: NA
D gene: NA
J gene: TRBJ2-7

CDR3 protein: CASTPGGVAVTDTQYF
CDR3 DNA: TGTGCCAGCACCCCTGGGGGAGTAGCGGTCACAGATACGCAGTATTTT
V gene: TRBV5-4
clone size: NA
D gene: NA
J gene: TRBJ2-3

CDR3 protein: CSASDGSLNTEAFF
CDR3 DNA: TGCAGTGCTAGTGACGGGAGTCTGAACACTGAAGCTTTCTTT
V gene: TRBV20-1
clone size: NA
D gene: NA
J gene: TRBJ1-1

CDR3 protein: CASSESGQGNQPQHF
CDR3 DNA: TGTGCCAGCAGTGAATCCGGACAGGGCAATCAGCCCCAGCATTTT
V gene: TRBV25-1
clone size: NA
D gene: TRBD1
J gene: TRBJ1-5

CDR3 protein: CASSDAPGLYPNTGELFF
CDR3 DNA: TGTGCCAGCAGTGACGCCCCAGGGTTATATCCTAACACCGGGGAGCTGTTTTTT
V gene: TRBV25-1
clone size: NA
D gene: NA
J gene: TRBJ2-2

CDR3 protein: CASSDQGLDEQYF
CDR3 DNA: TGCGCCAGCAGTGACCAGGGGTTGGACGAGCAGTACTTC
V gene: TRBV10-2
clone size: NA
D gene: NA
J gene: TRBJ2-7

CDR3 protein: CATSRGTGDNTGELFF
CDR3 DNA: TGTGCCACCAGCAGAGGGACAGGGGATAACACCGGGGAGCTGTTTTTT
V gene: TRBV15
clone size: NA
D gene: TRBD1
J gene: TRBJ2-2

CDR3 protein: CASARDSSYEQYF
CDR3 DNA: TGTGCCAGCGCCAGGGACAGCTCCTACGAGCAGTACTTC
V gene: TRBV25-1
clone size: NA
D gene: TRBD1
J gene: TRBJ2-7

CDR3 protein: CASSQGTGGGGYTF
CDR3 DNA: TGTGCCAGCAGCCAAGGAACAGGGGGTGGAGGCTACACCTTC
V gene: TRBV3-1/TRBV3-2
clone size: NA
D gene: TRBD1
J gene: TRBJ1-2

CDR3 protein: CASSLRDRGYEQYF
CDR3 DNA: TGCGCCAGCAGCCTACGGGACAGGGGTTACGAGCAGTACTTC
V gene: TRBV5-1
clone size: NA
D gene: TRBD1
J gene: TRBJ2-7

CDR3 protein: CSASSGDSNQPQHF
CDR3 DNA: TGCAGTGCTAGTTCCGGAGATAGCAATCAGCCCCAGCATTTT
V gene: TRBV20-1
clone size: NA
D gene: NA
J gene: TRBJ1-5

CDR3 protein: CASEGLGGYTF
CDR3 DNA: TGTGCCAGTGAGGGTCTGGGCGGCTACACCTTC
V gene: TRBV19
clone size: NA
D gene: NA
J gene: TRBJ1-2

CDR3 protein: CASSLGVGTGETQYF
CDR3 DNA: TGCGCCAGCAGCCTCGGAGTCGGGACAGGGGAGACCCAGTACTTC
V gene: TRBV5-1
clone size: NA
D gene: TRBD1
J gene: TRBJ2-5

CDR3 protein: CASSSGEPGQPQHF
CDR3 DNA: TGCGCCAGCAGCTCAGGGGAACCAGGACAGCCCCAGCATTTT
V gene: TRBV5-1
clone size: few
D gene: NA
J gene: TRBJ1-5

CDR3 protein: CASSRDRRSEDTQYF
CDR3 DNA: TGTGCCAGCAGCCGGGACAGGCGAAGTGAGGATACGCAGTATTTT
V gene: TRBV7-2
clone size: NA
D gene: TRBD1
J gene: TRBJ2-3

CDR3 protein: CAWSGPNQPQHF
CDR3 DNA: TGTGCCTGGAGTGGTCCGAATCAGCCCCAGCATTTT
V gene: TRBV30
clone size: NA
D gene: NA
J gene: TRBJ1-5

CDR3 protein: CASSPSLQRNTEAFF
CDR3 DNA: TGTGCCAGCAGCCCGAGTCTACAGAGGAACACTGAAGCTTTCTTT
V gene: TRBV11-2
clone size: NA
D gene: NA
J gene: TRBJ1-1

CDR3 protein: CASSSQGTEAFF
CDR3 DNA: TGTGCCAGCAGCTCTCAGGGCACTGAAGCTTTCTTT
V gene: TRBV5-4
clone size: NA
D gene: NA
J gene: TRBJ1-1

CDR3 protein: CASSSGQAPTLDTEAFF
CDR3 DNA: TGTGCCAGCAGCTCAGGACAGGCGCCCACGTTAGACACTGAAGCTTTCTTT
V gene: TRBV7-9
clone size: once
D gene: TRBD1
J gene: TRBJ1-1

CDR3 protein: CASSLAGQGNYGYTF
CDR3 DNA: TGTGCCAGCAGCTTAGCGGGACAGGGTAACTATGGCTACACCTTC
V gene: TRBV7-9
clone size: NA
D gene: TRBD1
J gene: TRBJ1-2

CDR3 protein: CATSDKAGGPRQDTQYF
CDR3 DNA: TGTGCCACCAGTGATAAAGCGGGGGGGCCTAGGCAAGATACGCAGTATTTT
V gene: TRBV24-1
clone size: NA
D gene: TRBD2
J gene: TRBJ2-3

CDR3 protein: CASSTRGRSSPLHF
CDR3 DNA: TGTGCCAGCAGCACCAGGGGGCGTAGTTCACCCCTCCACTTT
V gene: TRBV2
clone size: few
D gene: TRBD1
J gene: TRBJ1-6

CDR3 protein: CASSVQGLSTDTQYF
CDR3 DNA: TGTGCCAGCAGCGTTCAGGGACTTAGCACAGATACGCAGTATTTT
V gene: TRBV6-4
clone size: NA
D gene: NA
J gene: TRBJ2-3